This TCR beta chain was found in a study of cytomegalovirus exposure and HLA in healthy donors (dated by TCRdb to about 2017). About the investigation overall: An earlier analysis of a few hundred of the donors reported about 300 Gb of sequence data and 95 million to 120 million unique TCR beta sequences obtained from about 179 million T cells. The aim of the study was to test whether cataloging public T cell receptors could identify signatures of past pathogen exposure. High-throughput TCR immunosequencing, statistical association of individual TCRs with disease status, and machine learning were combined to predict cytomegalovirus infection status. Every repertoire in the discovery cohort had been generated on one and the same sequencing platform. Among under 450 genotyped donors of the cohort, an average of 235,054 unique TCR beta nucleotide sequences were sequenced per donor, around 18% of them non-productive. A few DR-DQ haplotypes were handled as single units for association and clustering because linkage in the cohort was strong. Along with the roughly 700-subject first cohort, a separate validation cohort of around 110 different subjects was used. An earlier analysis of roughly 580 of the donors used high-throughput TCR beta sequencing to judge whether each TCR beta V gene segment behaved as functional or pseudogenic. A later genetic analysis used genome-wide SNP genotypes for about three fifths of the roughly 700 donors, treating that subset as a discovery cohort. The later analysis used no new phenotypic data to find candidate immune exposures, relying instead on TCR beta sequences and their occurrence across donors. Alongside the repertoire data, information on donor age, sex, ethnicity and CMV serostatus was compiled. Of the 350 to 400 genotyped donors, approximately 83% fell in the genetic ancestry cluster associated with self-reported Caucasian donors. An early release that covered 500 to 800 HLA-typed donors contained around 300 gigabases of sequencing data and tens of millions of unique TCR sequences. HLA typing included class I and class II loci at four-digit resolution. To study patterns of TCR occurrence, a later analysis re-analyzed previously published TCR beta repertoires from more than 550 donors and added high-resolution HLA genotyping. The number of typed donors differed by locus: 629-630 for A, B, C, DRB1 and DQB1; some 500 for DQA1; over 600 for DPA1; and some 470 for DPB1. The study used immunosequencing to profile the T cell repertoires of several hundred subjects and linked those repertoires to cytomegalovirus serostatus. Points the paper makes about the study in general: CMV serostatus was the only immune exposure information available for the cohort. Roughly 17 rarely observed V segments, including chromosome 9 orphons, were excluded from the earlier analysis of almost 600 of the donors because counts were too low. A later analysis reported that several top co-occurrence clusters appeared linked to parvovirus B19, influenza, CMV and Epstein-Barr virus. Because some donors lacked HLA typing at each locus, the association tests relied only on the typed subset. A further reported finding was that TCR beta sequences accurately predicted the HLA-A and HLA-B alleles for most subjects in the first cohort. The cohort was sequenced for TCR beta chains only, and without alpha or paired-chain data the features that could be detected were limited. Assigning TCR associations to individual alleles was difficult when HLA alleles, especially DR and DQ, strongly co-occurred. In a later analysis, TCR association rates were found to vary across HLA loci, with the most associated TCRs seen for DRB1 alleles and the fewest for HLA-C alleles. Across donors, most TCR sequences were observed very rarely, whereas some public TCRs were present in many individuals. In a later genetic analysis, fewer N-insertions in productive TCRs were reported among donors in an Asian-associated ancestry cluster than the approximately 670-donor mean. The sequencing pipeline was judged likely to have produced a cluster of highly shared sequence variants as a technical artifact. A later analysis found that most CMV-associated TCR beta chains appeared HLA-restricted, with HLA associations seemingly driven largely by CMV exposure. Roughly uniform sequencing depth across donors was assumed in presence/absence analyses, although this assumption may not hold. Correlated functional status among segregating V segments might be attributable to linkage disequilibrium, but an unknown experimental factor could not be ruled out. A later analysis associated 16,951 TCR beta sequences with specific HLA alleles at a false discovery rate of 0.05. A few of the identified cytomegalovirus-associated TCR beta chains were confirmed in vitro to be specific for cytomegalovirus antigens. The classifier was reported to diagnose cytomegalovirus status with high specificity and sensitivity in both the original and validation cohorts. According to the authors, the approach could potentially be generalized to other disease states and immunological phenotypes. In a later analysis, HLA-associated TCR beta chains showed more clonal expansion and lower generation probabilities than non-associated chains that were equally common. Because the 87-base-pair reads could not distinguish some IMGT-functional V segments, including TRBV6-2 and TRBV6-3, those segments were excluded. Broadly in line with IMGT annotations, most TCR beta V segments showed up in productive rearrangements about 90% or about 30% of the time in an earlier analysis of under 700 of the donors. An association between a missense DCLRE1C variant and V-gene and J-gene trimming of TCR beta chains was found in a later genetic analysis and replicated in an independent cohort. In the study, about 150 TCR beta chains were listed as associated with cytomegalovirus.

CDR1 and CDR2 are drawn from the germline V gene: SGHRS, YFSETQ. The CDR3 sequence holds 15 residues, the cysteine and phenylalanine included. Just CDR3 DNA is preserved here, 45 bases in frame from base 1. V gives up 4 bases and J gives up 0 bases, and the segment between their germline ends measures 13 bases. The cohort comprised around 700 healthy bone marrow donors. At the time of sampling, all cohort members were nominally healthy, though unrecorded immune exposures were likely present. The donor tested CMV seronegative and was one of the 352 seronegative cohort members. Every donor gave a peripheral blood sample, and the peripheral blood mononuclear cells from that sample were used for TCR beta sequencing. Genomic DNA extraction from the blood cell samples was performed with the Qiagen DNeasy Blood Extraction Kit. With respect to this clone: No antigen is known for it. No quality values exist for individual bases; no much larger clone is one base distant.

Library preparation was by the immunoSEQ multiplex PCR assay. A mixture of 60 forward primers for TCR Vbeta segments and 13 reverse primers for TCR Jbeta segments was used in the multiplex PCR. Amplification of the CDR3 region of rearranged TCR beta genes was performed with a multiplex PCR assay on genomic DNA. The amplified TCR beta libraries were sequenced on the Illumina HiSeq System as 87-base-pair reads. The source study handled its data this way. In a later analysis, approximately 74 million unique TCR beta chains were counted across the roughly 610 repertoires, and around 11 million of these chains were shared by at least two donors. A nearest-neighbor algorithm error-corrected the raw reads and collapsed the reads into unique sequences, merging closely related sequences to remove PCR and sequencing errors. V, D and J gene segments were assigned by aligning CDR3 sequences to IMGT reference sequences. For a sequence to be retained, a match of at least six nucleotides was required to both a V gene segment and a J gene segment. A rearrangement was called productive if the CDR3 had no stop codons and remained in frame with V and J, and every other rearrangement was called non-productive. CDR3 was defined by IMGT convention, running from the second conserved V-encoded cysteine to the conserved J-encoded phenylalanine. The earlier analysis of about 560 of the donors excluded any sequence lacking an unambiguous match to a single V gene segment. In an earlier analysis of 450 to 700 of the donors, V segments were called functional above 56.7% productive rearrangements and were called segregating when the between-donor standard deviation exceeded 5%. A statistical classification framework was built for diagnosing cytomegalovirus status from the catalog of TCR beta chain sequences. A later analysis assigned V and J genes by comparing TCR nucleotide sequences with IMGT/GENE-DB human TR gene sequences. In a later analysis, CDR3 sequences and most-parsimonious VDJ recombination scenarios were assigned using the TCRdist pipeline. In a later analysis, each TCR beta chain was defined by its CDR3 amino acid sequence together with its V-gene family, and reads without a unique V-gene family were excluded. To address suspected cross-contamination and a sequencing artifact, a later analysis removed around 590 highly shared, low-generation-probability nucleotide sequences. In a later analysis, a clonal expansion index was calculated for each public chain from normalized within-repertoire ranks of inferred template counts. Generation probabilities in a later analysis came from a VDJ recombination model fitted to out-of-frame rearrangements, and those results were checked against IGoR. Hypergeometric tests were used in a later analysis to score TCR-TCR, TCR-HLA and TCR-CMV co-occurrence, with a repertoire-size bias correction applied to the TCR pairs. In a later analysis, false discovery rates were estimated by permuting HLA or CMV assignments 20 times. In a later analysis, co-occurring TCRs were grouped using DBSCAN, with TCRdist sequence similarity added in when clustering inside HLA-allele-positive subsets. For co-occurrence clustering, repertoires with fewer than 30,000 or more than 120,000 public chains were excluded, along with roughly 5 repertoires with anomalous nucleotide sharing. The clones in this table, taken by TCRdb from immuneACCESS, are in-frame only. Not every clone is retained; where verified, under half of the shortfall comes from an unresolved V gene, and the cause of the rest is unknown. V and J calls and clone size are copied from that table; D and trimming were computed from the DNA. The sample profile shows roughly 150,000 clones; approximately 88% of them were found once. Approximately 1.5% of the sample rests with the top ten.

Material for sequencing was PBMCs. The V and J genes are TRBV5-1 and TRBJ1-1; TRBD1 is a possible D gene, resting on 6 matching bases. The TCR was taken from a woman aged 18-29 years in good health and CMV-seronegative. CDR3 sequence: CASSRIQGVNTEAFF. At the DNA level, the sequence is TGCGCCAGCAGCCGGATACAGGGTGTGAACACTGAAGCTTTCTTT.